These 2 T cell receptor beta chains were all obtained from the same sample, sequenced in a study of lung T cells in sarcoidosis with Löfgren's syndrome. In TCRdb, the reads were re-called with MiXCR into one record per CDR3 protein. The sample includes fewer than 80,000 distinct CDR3 sequences, approximately 21% of them seen just once. Source material: CD4+ T cells from PBMCs. The receptors here all came from a human donor with sarcoidosis (Löfgren's syndrome or another form), or a control subject (not recorded which).

This clonotype appeared many times. The chain recombines TRBV7-2 with TRBJ2-1; D is possibly TRBD1 (7 bases). The ends were cut back, 1 base at V and 3 bases at J, with 10 bases in the middle. The CDR3 has 15 residues. Germline V gene sequence: CDR1 SGHTA, CDR2 FQGNSA. The CDR3 reads CASSLDRGGYNEQFF. The CDR3 DNA reads as TGTGCCAGCAGCTTAGACAGGGGAGGCTACAATGAGCAGTTCTTC.

This chain uses TRBV7-9 with TRBJ2-5, with D maybe TRBD2 (6 bases). Trimming removed 0 bases from V and 2 bases from J, with 7 bases in between. From germline, CDR1 is SEHNR and CDR2 FQNEAQ (reference sequence). This CDR3 contains 14 residues. Here the CDR3 reads CASSLAGGQETQYF. The DNA of the CDR3 is TGTGCCAGCAGCTTAGCGGGGGGTCAAGAGACCCAGTACTTC.